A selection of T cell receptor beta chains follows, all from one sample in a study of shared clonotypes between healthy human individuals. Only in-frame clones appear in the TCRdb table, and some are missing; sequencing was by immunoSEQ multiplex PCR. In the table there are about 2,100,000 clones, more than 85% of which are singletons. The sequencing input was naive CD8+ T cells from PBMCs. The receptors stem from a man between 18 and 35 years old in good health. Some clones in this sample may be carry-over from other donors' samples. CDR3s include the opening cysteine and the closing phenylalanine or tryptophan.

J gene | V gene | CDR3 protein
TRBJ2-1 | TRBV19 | CASLSGGRYDNEQFF
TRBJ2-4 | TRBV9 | CASSAYGTAAKNIQYF
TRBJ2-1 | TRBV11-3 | CASSLERLGGSYNEQFF
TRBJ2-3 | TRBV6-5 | CASRAGFPDTQYF
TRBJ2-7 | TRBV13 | CASSPRASGRYEQYF
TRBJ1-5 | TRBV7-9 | CASSRSNQPQHF
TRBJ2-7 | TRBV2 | CASSEGTGLSSYEQYF
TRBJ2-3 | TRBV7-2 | CASSSKTRVADTQYF
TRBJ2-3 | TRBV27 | CASSLLSTSGVSTDTQYF
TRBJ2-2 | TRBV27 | CASSTGGLWNTGELFF
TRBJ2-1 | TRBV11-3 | CASSSHQSSYNEQFF
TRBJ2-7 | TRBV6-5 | CASSYSRRSYEQYF
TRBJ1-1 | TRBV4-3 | CASSPGGGNTEAFF
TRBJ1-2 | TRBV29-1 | CSVEGDRGAGYGYTF
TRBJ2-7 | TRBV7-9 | CASSEYGTYEQYF
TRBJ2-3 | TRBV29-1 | CSVQDRGGTQYF
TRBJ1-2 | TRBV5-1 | CASSADAYGANYGYTF